The 5 T cell receptor beta chains in this list originate from one sample, sequenced in a study of shared clonotypes between healthy human individuals. Naive CD8 cells lacked CD45RO, underwent positive selection for CCR7 and left out terminally differentiated effector memory CD45RA+ cells. Measured with immunoSEQ multiplex PCR; TCRdb has only the in-frame clones, and not every one. The sample has around 600,000 clones, 95% seen once. Sequenced sample: naive CD8+ T cells sorted from blood. Receptors were obtained from a woman in her twenties or thirties in good health.

About this clone: Other DNA sequences in the same sample also yield this CDR3. The chain has TRBV7-9 and TRBJ2-7; D is possibly TRBD2 (6 bases). The CDR3 covers 12 residues. CDR1 and CDR2 (germline): SEHNR, FQNEAQ (reference sequence). V was cut by 5 bases and J by 1 base, with 6 bases left in between. The DNA of the CDR3 is TGTGCCAGCAGCGGACTATCCTACGAGCAGTACTTC. Translation: CASSGLSYEQYF. The whole variable domain, filled in from reference TRBV7-9 and TRBJ2-7, reads DTGVSQNPRHKITKRGQNVTFRCDPISEHNRLYWYRQTLGQGPEFLTYFQNEAQLEKSRLLSDRFSAERPKGSFSTLEIQRTEQGDSAMYLCASSGLSYEQYFGPGTRLTVT.

This chain uses TRBV7-9 with TRBJ1-3; 9 bases match TRBD1. This CDR3 has 19 amino acids. CDR1 is SEHNR, CDR2 FQNEAQ, per germline (reference sequence). The V segment lost 1 base and the J segment 4 bases; nucleotides outside the gene matches: 14. CDR3 sequence reads: CASSLDTGTGCWLGNTIYF. In nucleotides, the CDR3 is TGTGCCAGCAGCTTAGACACGGGGACAGGGTGCTGGCTCGGAAACACCATATATTTT.

This clone was found once. Sequence at one end of the junction differs from germline and may be a read error. V gene TRBV29-1 combines with J gene TRBJ2-7; TRBD1 matches at 7 bases. Germline V lookup: CDR1 SQVTM, CDR2 ANQGSEA. The CDR3 runs to 12 residues. The CDR3 protein is CSALDTGAVWNF. In DNA form, the CDR3 reads TGCAGCGCCCTTGACACAGGGGCGGTCTGGAACTTC.

This clone was seen a single time. This chain connects TRBV6-6 to TRBJ2-7; 7 positions agree with TRBD2. This CDR3 is built from 15 residues. Trimming removed 6 bases from V and 5 bases from J; junction bases left unmatched: 13. Germline loops: CDR1 MNHNY, CDR2 SVGAGI (reference sequence). This CDR3 reads CASSPPTSEGDEQYF. DNA for the CDR3: TGTGCCAGCAGCCCGCCCACTAGCGAGGGCGACGAGCAGTACTTC.

The chain joins TRBV28 to TRBJ2-1; weak D call: TRBD2 (6 bases). This CDR3 has 13 residues. Germline V gene lookup returns CDR1 MDHEN and CDR2 SYDVKM. The V end was cut by 3 bases, the J end by 6 bases, with 9 bases between. This CDR3 reads CASSLNGGNEQFF. For the CDR3, the DNA is TGTGCCAGCAGTTTGAACGGGGGCAATGAGCAGTTCTTC. The full variable domain, completed using reference TRBV28 and TRBJ2-1, is DVKVTQSSRYLVKRTGEKVFLECVQDMDHENMFWYRQDPGLGLRLIYFSYDVKMKEKGDIPEGYSVSREKKERFSLILESASTNQTSMYLCASSLNGGNEQFFGPGTRLTVL.